The clone carrying this T cell receptor (beta chain) was observed once. This CDR3 is built from 17 residues. The germline CDR1 and CDR2 sequences are MNHEY and SMNVEV (reference sequence). Trimming stripped 5 bases from V and 7 bases from J, with 24 bases between. The record originates from a study of blood T cell repertoires in COVID-19. Study as a whole: Samples came from the United States, Italy and Spain, spanning acute and convalescent COVID-19. Sources were T cells, B-cell-depleted T cells, or PBMCs; the material itself was cDNA or gDNA.

Study processing details: For nucleated cells, counts were estimated from reference gene primer amplification. Profiling relied on immunoSEQ multiplex PCR, and the TCRdb table lists in-frame clones only, not all of them. The V and J calls and clone size are taken from that table; D and trimming were inferred from the DNA. The table lists roughly 70,000 clones, about 73% of them singletons. This sequence originates from a man between 60 and 75 years old with acute or convalescent COVID-19. The chain is built from TRBV27 and TRBJ1-5, with D unresolved. What was sequenced was peripheral blood. The DNA of the CDR3 is TGTGCCAGCAGTCGCCGGGTCACGCCGTTAACCCACCAGCCCCAGCATTTT. Translation gives CASSRRVTPLTHQPQHF.